The sequence of this T cell receptor (beta chain) was determined in a study of blood T cell repertoires in COVID-19. Profiling relied on immunoSEQ multiplex PCR, and the TCRdb table lists in-frame clones only, not all of them. The sample includes 200,000 or so clones, about 88% of them seen just once. Comment on this clone: At the DNA level, this CDR3 is encoded by other sequences in the same sample as well.

Germline CDR1 reads LGHNA; CDR2 reads YNFKEQ. The CDR3 runs 18 residues. Losses at the gene ends were 1 base for V and 0 bases for J; bases not matched to a gene: 4. The sequence derives from a woman younger than 45 who had recovered from COVID-19. The sample comprised PBMCs or T cells enriched from blood (not recorded which). The V call is TRBV4-2, the J call TRBJ2-7; 15 bases are a match to TRBD2. The CDR3 region is CASSQGTSGGVVSYEQYF. The CDR3 DNA follows: TGTGCCAGCAGCCAAGGGACTAGCGGGGGGGTCGTCTCCTACGAGCAGTACTTC.